Below are 24 T cell receptor beta chains sequenced from a single sample in a study of shared clonotypes between healthy human individuals. Naive-designated CD8 cells lacked CD45RO, were positively enriched for CCR7, and omitted terminally differentiated effector memory CD45RA+ cells. TCRdb's table, derived via immunoSEQ multiplex PCR, lists solely in-frame clones and lacks some. The table records about 600,000 clones, around 95% of them present only once. Sample: naive CD8+ T cells sorted from blood. All receptors derive from a woman in her thirties in good health.

The chain combines TRBV2 with TRBJ2-3, with TRBD1 matching over 7 bases. Trimming took 0 bases from V and 4 from J; bases not matched to a gene: 10. The CDR3 spans 17 residues. CDR1 is SNHLY and CDR2 is FYNNEI in the germline V gene. CDR3 DNA: TGTGCCAGCAGTGAAGCTATAGAATCGGACAGGTCAGATACGCAGTATTTT. It codes for CASSEAIESDRSDTQYF.

With respect to this clone: The sample holds other DNA sequences that translate to the same CDR3. V gene TRBV28 combines with J gene TRBJ2-7; no clear D. Germline lookup yields CDR1 MDHEN and CDR2 SYDVKM. The CDR3 spans 11 residues. The ends were cut back, 7 bases at V and 2 bases at J, with 6 bases in the middle. CDR3 residues: CASKRAYEQYF. CDR3 coding DNA: TGTGCCAGCAAAAGGGCCTACGAGCAGTACTTC.

V is TRBV27 and J is TRBJ2-1, with 9 bases identical to TRBD2. Unmatched junction bases numbered 5, after V lost 7 bases and J lost 4 bases. Germline V lookup: CDR1 MNHEY, CDR2 SMNVEV (reference sequence). The CDR3 contains 14 residues. The CDR3 here is CASTGTSPYNEQFF. CDR3 DNA sequence: TGTGCCAGCACCGGGACTAGCCCATACAATGAGCAGTTCTTC.

Written as DNA, the CDR3 is TGTGCCAGCAGTTCCCTAGCGGAAGAGCAGTTCTTC. Protein sequence: CASSSLAEEQFF. The V call is TRBV6-5, the J call TRBJ2-1; 7 bases align to TRBD2. The germline gives CDR1 MNHEY, CDR2 SVGAGI. The CDR3 consists of 12 residues. After removal of 4 bases from V and 10 bases from J, the junction contained 4 bases not matched to a gene.

The chain combines TRBV28 with TRBJ2-7; 7 bases are shared with TRBD2. The V and J ends lost 3 bases and 5 bases, in that order; junction bases with no gene match: 10. Per germline, CDR1 MDHEN and CDR2 SYDVKM. The CDR3 contains 15 residues. The CDR3 sequence is CASSFLPGEGNEQYF. The CDR3 DNA sequence: TGTGCCAGCAGTTTTCTGCCCGGGGAGGGGAACGAGCAGTACTTC.

The sample holds one count of this clone. The chain joins TRBV5-1 to TRBJ2-7; 8 positions agree with TRBD1. This CDR3 is built from 16 residues. Germline lookup yields CDR1 SGHRS and CDR2 YFSETQ. J was trimmed by 4 bases and V by 0 bases; bases with no gene match: 9. Here the CDR3 DNA reads TGCGCCAGCAGCTTGGGCCGCGGGACAGGACTGTACGAGCAGTACTTC. It yields the protein CASSLGRGTGLYEQYF.

V usage is TRBV11-2 and J usage is TRBJ1-2; D gene uncertain. The V gene's germline CDR1 is SGHAT and CDR2 FQNNGV. The CDR3 is made up of 14 amino acids. The germline V and J ends were trimmed by 1 base and 4 bases, with 10 bases remaining between them. The CDR3 DNA is TGTGCCAGCAGCTTAGTCAGTCGGCCCTATGGCTACACCTTC. This gives the protein CASSLVSRPYGYTF.

This sequence joins TRBV28 and TRBJ2-5; D unclear. CDR1 is MDHEN and CDR2 is SYDVKM in the germline V gene. The CDR3 spans 15 residues. Trimming removed 4 bases from V and 5 bases from J, with 17 bases in between. CDR3 nucleotide sequence: TGTGCCAGCAGTTCGGCGGAGAGAACTCCCGAGACCCAGTACTTC. It specifies CASSSAERTPETQYF.

The V gene is TRBV28, the J gene TRBJ2-1, with D perhaps being TRBD1 or TRBD2 (5 bases each). This CDR3 region has 13 residues. Germline loops: CDR1 MDHEN, CDR2 SYDVKM. V was cut by 3 bases and J by 9 bases, with 12 bases left in between. CDR3 in amino acids: CASSFLGDGEQFF. CDR3 sequence (DNA): TGTGCCAGCAGTTTTTTGGGGGACGGTGAGCAGTTCTTC.

V gene TRBV11-2 combines with J gene TRBJ2-3; 10 positions match TRBD2. Germline loops: CDR1 SGHAT, CDR2 FQNNGV. J lost 2 bases, V lost 3 bases, and 5 bases had no gene match. CDR3 size: 16 residues. CDR3 nucleotides: TGTGCCAGCAGCTTCCGACTAGCGGGTAACACAGATACGCAGTATTTT. Encoded protein: CASSFRLAGNTDTQYF.

J is TRBJ2-7 and V is TRBV19, with D perhaps assigned TRBD1 or TRBD2 (5 bases each). The V end was cut by 5 bases, the J end by 0 bases, with 11 bases between. The germline V gene has CDR1 LNHDA and CDR2 SQIVND (reference sequence). The length of the CDR3 is 14 residues. The CDR3: CASSPGRPSYEQYF. In DNA form, the CDR3 reads TGTGCCAGTAGTCCGGGACGCCCCTCCTACGAGCAGTACTTC.

In nucleotides, the CDR3 is TGTGCCAGCAGTTTATCTGGGTCATACCTAGGCTACACCTTC. This sequence encodes CASSLSGSYLGYTF. The chain links TRBV27 to TRBJ1-2; D gene uncertain. In germline, CDR1 is MNHEY, CDR2 SMNVEV (reference sequence). The CDR3 contains 14 residues. With 0 bases removed from V and 8 bases from J, the gap between germline ends came to 13 bases.

The chain has TRBV7-8 and TRBJ2-1; a possible D gene is TRBD2 (6 bases). Trimming stripped 11 bases from V and 0 bases from J, with 11 bases between. The CDR3 consists of 13 residues. Germline CDR1 and CDR2: SGHVS and FQNEAQ. CDR3: CAAGLSSYNEQFF. DNA for the CDR3: TGTGCCGCGGGATTGAGCTCCTACAATGAGCAGTTCTTC.

V and J are TRBV28 and TRBJ2-7; D possibly corresponds to TRBD1 (6 bases). Trimming cost V 3 bases and J 0 bases, with 12 bases left between them. Germline V gene data show CDR1 as MDHEN and CDR2 as SYDVKM. The CDR3 has 15 amino acids. CDR3 in amino acids: CASSFLGAYSYEQYF. The CDR3 region has the DNA TGTGCCAGCAGTTTCCTGGGGGCCTACTCCTACGAGCAGTACTTC.

The V and J genes are TRBV27 and TRBJ2-2, with 11 positions matching TRBD1. Per the germline V gene, CDR1 is MNHEY and CDR2 is SMNVEV (reference sequence). V lost 4 bases to trimming and J lost 7 bases; unmatched junction nucleotides: 11. This CDR3 is 17 amino acids long. The chain's CDR3 is CASSWLLGQGASGELFF. The CDR3 region has the DNA TGTGCCAGCAGTTGGCTCCTTGGACAGGGGGCTAGCGGGGAGCTGTTTTTT.

About this clone: Other DNA sequences of this sample code for an identical CDR3. The chain couples TRBV27 to TRBJ2-1, with TRBD2 matching 9 bases. Trimming removed 0 bases from V and 4 bases from J; junction bases left unmatched: 4. Germline V gene sequence: CDR1 MNHEY, CDR2 SMNVEV (reference sequence). The CDR3 length is 16 residues. The CDR3 DNA reads TGTGCCAGCAGTTTATCGGCGGGAGGGGTATACAATGAGCAGTTCTTC. This gives the protein CASSLSAGGVYNEQFF.

The chain employs TRBV5-4 and TRBJ2-5; 7 nucleotides align to TRBD1. This CDR3 has 15 amino acids. V trimming: 0 bases; J trimming: 4 bases; junction bases outside the gene matches: 6. Germline V gene data show CDR1 as SGHNT and CDR2 as YYREEE (reference sequence). This chain's CDR3 is CASSLESRGRETQYF. As DNA, the CDR3 is TGTGCCAGCAGCTTGGAGTCGAGGGGGCGAGAGACCCAGTACTTC.

The rearrangement uses TRBV29-1 and TRBJ2-7, with 9 bases matching TRBD1. Germline CDR1 SQVTM, CDR2 ANQGSEA. With 6 bases clipped from V and 2 bases from J, the junction kept 11 bases outside the gene matches. The CDR3 has 15 amino acids. CDR3 protein: CSVASIGTGTYEQYF. The CDR3 DNA sequence: TGCAGCGTGGCCTCGATCGGGACAGGGACCTACGAGCAGTACTTC.

J is TRBJ2-3 and V is TRBV6-5; D remains ambiguous. Germline V lookup: CDR1 MNHEY, CDR2 SVGAGI. V shed 6 bases and J shed 2 bases, with 9 bases lying between them. The CDR3 contains 13 residues. This CDR3 reads CASRQAFTDTQYF. CDR3 bases: TGTGCCAGCAGACAAGCGTTCACAGATACGCAGTATTTT.

For this clone: Other DNA sequences within the sample encode an identical CDR3. The rearrangement joins TRBV6-5 to TRBJ2-7; possibly TRBD2 for D (6 bases). Trimming removed 2 bases from V and 2 bases from J, with 10 bases in between. Looked up from germline, CDR1 is MNHEY and CDR2 is SVGAGI. This CDR3 has 14 amino acids. The DNA for the CDR3 is TGTGCCAGCAGTTACGGGGGGTCAGCCTACGAGCAGTACTTC. This codes for CASSYGGSAYEQYF.

This chain links TRBV2 with TRBJ1-1; no reliable D call. Germline loops: CDR1 SNHLY, CDR2 FYNNEI. V lost 3 bases and J lost 2, with 13 bases in between. There are 15 residues in the CDR3. The CDR3 is CASSDKNSANTEAFF. CDR3 coding DNA: TGTGCCAGCAGTGACAAAAATTCAGCAAACACTGAAGCTTTCTTT.

The CDR3 is CASSLSFLGEQYF. DNA for the CDR3: TGTGCCAGCAGTTTATCGTTCCTGGGAGAGCAGTACTTC. The chain couples TRBV27 to TRBJ2-5; D is possibly TRBD2 (5 bases). The V and J ends lost 0 bases and 11 bases respectively, with 13 bases between them. The CDR3 consists of 13 residues. Per the germline V gene, CDR1 is MNHEY and CDR2 is SMNVEV (reference sequence).

This rearrangement joins TRBV2 to TRBJ2-7, with 9 bases lining up with TRBD1. The CDR3 length is 15 residues. Germline CDR1 SNHLY, CDR2 FYNNEI. V trimming: 2 bases; J trimming: 3 bases; junction bases outside the gene matches: 5. CDR3 amino acids: CASSEFGGQGYEQYF. In DNA, the CDR3 is TGTGCCAGCAGTGAATTTGGGGGACAGGGCTACGAGCAGTACTTC.

This rearrangement joins TRBV15 to TRBJ2-7; the D gene could be TRBD1 or TRBD2 (5 bases each). V was pared by 4 bases and J by 5 bases, with 18 bases between. Germline CDR1 reads LNHNV; CDR2 reads YYDKDF (reference sequence). The CDR3 runs to 15 residues. The CDR3 reads CATSTGTQAMDEQYF. In nucleotides, the CDR3 is TGTGCCACCAGCACCGGGACGCAGGCCATGGACGAGCAGTACTTC.